This T cell receptor beta chain was observed in a study of cytomegalovirus exposure and HLA in healthy donors. Study-level findings and limits: In an earlier analysis, productive rearrangement rates for most beta V segments clustered near 87% or 30%. From TCR beta sequences, most subjects' HLA-A and HLA-B alleles were reportedly predicted accurately. The authors later found most CMV-associated TCR beta chains appeared HLA-restricted.

PCR was performed using 60 Vbeta and 13 Jbeta primers. TCRdb's table, derived via immunoSEQ multiplex PCR, lists solely in-frame clones and lacks some. Among 160,000 or so clones, 80% were seen once, and the ten largest hold about 9.5%. To note about this clone: Antigen unknown.

Sampled while nominally healthy, donors likely had unrecorded immune exposures. Trimming stripped 4 bases from V and 5 bases from J, with 17 bases between. In germline, CDR1 is SGDLS, CDR2 YYNGEE. CDR3 length: 15 residues. What was sequenced was PBMCs. The chain is built from TRBV9 and TRBJ2-3; weak D call: TRBD2 (5 bases). The receptor comes from a man younger than 35 in good health and CMV-seropositive. CDR3 in DNA: TGTGCCAGCAGCTTACCGGACTCCCCCGGAGATACGCAGTATTTT. It specifies CASSLPDSPGDTQYF. The complete variable domain, with remaining parts taken from reference TRBV9 and TRBJ2-3, reads DSGVTQTPKHLITATGQRVTLRCSPRSGDLSVYWYQQSLDQGLQFLIQYYNGEERAKGNILERFSAQQFPDLHSELNLSSLELGDSALYFCASSLPDSPGDTQYFGPGTRLTVL.